The 28 T cell receptor beta chains below were found in one sample sequenced in a study of blood T cell repertoires in COVID-19. The data were produced by immunoSEQ multiplex PCR, yet TCRdb's version contains in-frame clones alone and is incomplete. The sample includes 150,000 to 200,000 clones, roughly three quarters seen only once; the top ten take around an eighth. Specimen: PBMCs or T cells enriched from blood (not recorded which). The receptors were gathered from a man in his sixties who had been exposed to COVID-19.

This clone was found a few times. This chain links TRBV5-1 with TRBJ2-3, with TRBD2 matching over 10 bases. Germline CDR1 is SGHRS and CDR2 is YFSETQ. The CDR3 has 14 amino acids. V lost 4 bases to trimming and J lost 3 bases; unmatched junction nucleotides: 2. The CDR3 nucleotides are TGCGCCAGCAGCCTGGGACTAGCGACAGATACGCAGTATTTT. It is translated as CASSLGLATDTQYF.

V is TRBV25-1 and J is TRBJ2-2; 7 bases line up with TRBD1. Unmatched junction bases numbered 5, after V lost 5 bases and J lost 5 bases. CDR1 MGHDK and CDR2 SYGVNS come from the germline V gene. CDR3 length: 14 residues. The CDR3 nucleotides are TGTGCCAGCAGTCGGGACAGTGGAACCGGGGAGCTGTTTTTT. It specifies CASSRDSGTGELFF.

Only one count was recorded for this clone. The chain uses TRBV7-9 and TRBJ2-1; D is ambiguous. CDR3 length equals 13 residues. Germline lookup yields CDR1 SEHNR and CDR2 FQNEAQ (reference sequence). Between the trimmed V and J ends, which lost 11 bases and 8 bases, there was a span of 19 bases. The CDR3 spells CAGEKDPIDEQFF. The CDR3 DNA reads as TGTGCCGGAGAAAAGGATCCCATCGATGAGCAGTTCTTC.

The chain recombines TRBV9 with TRBJ1-4, with TRBD1 identical over 7 bases. The ends lost 4 bases at V and 4 bases at J; junction bases unmatched: 10. This CDR3 is 16 amino acids long. Germline-derived CDR1 and CDR2 are SGDLS and YYNGEE. The DNA of the CDR3 is TGTGCCAGCAGCACAGGGGCCAACAATGTTAATGAAAAACTGTTTTTT. The encoded protein is CASSTGANNVNEKLFF.

V usage is TRBV30 and J usage is TRBJ1-3, with a tentative D call TRBD1 (5 bases). This CDR3 contains 13 residues. V was pared by 3 bases and J by 4 bases, with 10 bases between. In germline, CDR1 is GTSNPN, CDR2 SVGIG (reference sequence). CDR3 amino acids: CAWRQGAGNTIYF. Here the CDR3 DNA reads TGTGCCTGGAGGCAAGGGGCGGGAAACACCATATATTTT.

CDR3 DNA: TGTGCCAGCAGCTGGGGACAGGGCTATATTGGCTACACCTTC. It translates to CASSWGQGYIGYTF. V and J are TRBV7-9 and TRBJ1-2, with 9 bases lining up with TRBD1. The germline CDR1 and CDR2 sequences are SEHNR and FQNEAQ (reference sequence). The CDR3 is 14 amino acids. J gave up 7 bases and V 4 bases, and 7 bases lay outside the gene matches.

The V gene is TRBV28, the J gene TRBJ2-7; 11 bases align to TRBD2. The germline V gene has CDR1 MDHEN and CDR2 SYDVKM. The CDR3 is made up of 16 amino acids. V was pared by 1 base and J by 6 bases, with 8 bases of the junction left unmatched. The CDR3 protein is CASSLSGLAVALEQYF. The CDR3 nucleotides are TGTGCCAGCAGTTTATCGGGACTAGCGGTCGCCCTCGAGCAGTACTTC.

The chain carries TRBV12-3 or TRBV12-4 and TRBJ2-1; D is unresolved. The CDR3 spans 11 residues. V shed 4 bases and J shed 9 bases, with 7 bases lying between them. CDR3 region: CASSSPGEQFF. Written as DNA, the CDR3 is TGTGCCAGCAGTTCACCCGGTGAGCAGTTCTTC.

A word on this clone: Other DNA sequences of this sample code for an identical CDR3. The chain uses TRBV19 and TRBJ2-1; D remains ambiguous. Germline CDR1 LNHDA, CDR2 SQIVND (reference sequence). V was clipped by 0 bases and J by 4 bases, with 10 bases between them. The CDR3 length is 15 residues. CDR3 residues: CASSIDRSSYNEQFF. DNA for the CDR3: TGTGCCAGTAGTATAGATCGAAGCTCGTACAATGAGCAGTTCTTC. Looking up the rest from reference TRBV19 and TRBJ2-1 gives the full variable domain: DGGITQSPKYLFRKEGQNVTLSCEQNLNHDAMYWYRQDPGQGLRLIYYSQIVNDFQKGDIAEGYSVSREKKESFPLTVTSAQKNPTAFYLCASSIDRSSYNEQFFGPGTRLTVL.

The chain carries TRBV6-2 or TRBV6-3 and TRBJ2-1; 7 bases align to TRBD1. Trimming cost V 4 bases and J 0 bases; bases outside gene matches: 0. This CDR3 comprises 14 residues. Germline V CDR1 and CDR2: MNHEY, SVGEGT. CDR3 sequence: CASSWDSSYNEQFF. The DNA of the CDR3 is TGTGCCAGCAGTTGGGACAGCTCCTACAATGAGCAGTTCTTC.

The chain has TRBV27 and TRBJ2-7; TRBD1 matches 8 bases. In germline, CDR1 is MNHEY, CDR2 SMNVEV (reference sequence). The CDR3 spans 13 residues. The J segment lost 6 bases and the V segment lost 4 bases, leaving 5 bases of the junction unmatched. The CDR3 sequence is CASSWTGPGEQYF. In DNA, the CDR3 is TGTGCCAGCAGTTGGACAGGGCCGGGCGAGCAGTACTTC.

Only a few counts were recorded for this clone. The rearrangement joins TRBV19 to TRBJ1-2, with a possible D match to TRBD1 (6 bases). Looked up from germline, CDR1 is LNHDA and CDR2 is SQIVND (reference sequence). V lost 3 bases and J lost 7, with 12 bases in between. The CDR3 sequence is 13 residues long. CDR3 amino acids: CASSIGGASGYTF. DNA for the CDR3: TGTGCCAGTAGTATCGGGGGGGCGAGTGGCTACACCTTC.

The J gene is TRBJ1-2, the V gene TRBV6-2 or TRBV6-3; 8 bases are shared with TRBD1. The V and J ends lost 0 bases and 6 bases, in that order; junction bases with no gene match: 6. CDR1 is MNHEY, CDR2 SVGEGT, per germline. The CDR3 spans 15 residues. This chain's CDR3 is CASSYSPDRVNGYTF. The CDR3 coding sequence is TGTGCCAGCAGTTACTCGCCGGACAGGGTGAATGGCTACACCTTC.

A word on this clone: The sample holds other DNA sequences that translate to the same CDR3. The chain is built from TRBV30 and TRBJ1-5, with 9 bases fitting TRBD1. Germline V gene data show CDR1 as GTSNPN and CDR2 as SVGIG (reference sequence). The CDR3 is 14 amino acids. V lost 2 bases to trimming and J lost 4 bases; unmatched junction nucleotides: 3. The CDR3 protein is CAWSQGQGNQPQHF. The CDR3 DNA reads TGTGCCTGGAGTCAGGGACAGGGTAATCAGCCCCAGCATTTT.

The rearrangement links TRBV27 to TRBJ1-5; possible D gene TRBD1, 6 bases. Germline V gene sequence: CDR1 MNHEY, CDR2 SMNVEV (reference sequence). Between the trimmed V and J ends, which lost 3 bases and 4 bases, there was a span of 13 bases. The CDR3 runs to 15 residues. In DNA, the CDR3 is TGTGCCAGCAGTTTGTCAGGGGCGAGGAATCAGCCCCAGCATTTT. It specifies CASSLSGARNQPQHF.

The gene calls are TRBV5-4 and TRBJ2-1, with a possible D match to TRBD2 (6 bases). Germline V gene data show CDR1 as SGHNT and CDR2 as YYREEE (reference sequence). The CDR3 runs to 15 residues. V lost 7 bases and J 1 base, leaving 15 bases between the germline ends. CDR3 nucleotide sequence: TGTGCCAGCGAACGGGCGGGGACGTCCTACAATGAGCAGTTCTTC. It is translated as CASERAGTSYNEQFF.

This chain links TRBV18 with TRBJ1-6, with a weak D call TRBD1 (5 bases). This CDR3 has 15 amino acids. Germline V gene sequence: CDR1 KGHSH, CDR2 LQKENI. The ends were cut back, 4 bases at V and 10 bases at J, with 17 bases in the middle. CDR3 protein: CASSLLQDLGSPLHF. The CDR3 region has the DNA TGTGCCAGCTCACTACTACAGGATTTGGGATCACCCCTCCACTTT.

The chain recombines TRBV2 with TRBJ1-1; D unclear. Germline V gene lookup returns CDR1 SNHLY and CDR2 FYNNEI. CDR3 length: 10 residues. The germline V and J ends were trimmed by 7 bases and 3 bases, with 3 bases remaining between them. Written as DNA, the CDR3 is TGTGCCAGCATCGACACTGAAGCTTTCTTT. This codes for CASIDTEAFF.

The J gene is TRBJ1-2, the V gene TRBV27; 7 nucleotides match TRBD1. The CDR3 spans 14 residues. Germline V gives CDR1 MNHEY, CDR2 SMNVEV (reference sequence). V lost 5 bases, J lost 5 bases, and 8 bases stayed unmatched. The CDR3 DNA follows: TGTGCCAGCAGTCTCAATCCAGGGGGATATGGCTACACCTTC. It yields the protein CASSLNPGGYGYTF.

This chain links TRBV27 with TRBJ2-5; 7 bases line up with TRBD2. CDR3 size: 15 residues. Per germline, CDR1 MNHEY and CDR2 SMNVEV (reference sequence). Germline trimming cut 3 bases from V and 5 bases from J; bases unmatched to any gene: 9. CDR3 amino acids: CASSLRGTRAETQYF. For the CDR3, the DNA is TGTGCCAGCAGTTTGCGGGGGACCCGAGCGGAGACCCAGTACTTC.

V gene TRBV28 combines with J gene TRBJ2-7; 9 bases are shared with TRBD1. The germline V gene has CDR1 MDHEN and CDR2 SYDVKM. V dropped 0 bases and J dropped 1; count of bases not matched to a gene: 1. There are 15 residues in the CDR3. The CDR3: CASSLWGTGSYEQYF. CDR3 coding DNA: TGTGCCAGCAGTTTATGGGGGACAGGGTCCTACGAGCAGTACTTC. The full variable domain, its missing parts supplied by reference TRBV28 and TRBJ2-7, is DVKVTQSSRYLVKRTGEKVFLECVQDMDHENMFWYRQDPGLGLRLIYFSYDVKMKEKGDIPEGYSVSREKKERFSLILESASTNQTSMYLCASSLWGTGSYEQYFGPGTRLTVT.

This sequence joins TRBV6-2 or TRBV6-3 and TRBJ1-5; TRBD1 might be the D (6 bases). CDR3 length: 13 amino acids. V lost 6 bases and J 8 bases, leaving 14 bases between the germline ends. From germline, CDR1 is MNHEY and CDR2 SVGEGT. CDR3 nucleotides: TGTGCCAGCAGCGACAGGAGCACGGAGCCCCAGCATTTT. Its protein is CASSDRSTEPQHF.

The rearrangement uses TRBV10-3 and TRBJ2-1, with a possible D match to TRBD1 (5 bases). Germline values: CDR1 ENHRY, CDR2 SYGVKD. The CDR3 extends over 11 amino acids. The V end lost 8 bases, the J end lost 5 bases, and 7 bases lay between the germline ends. The CDR3 DNA is TGTGCCATCGGGGCGAACAATGAGCAGTTCTTC. It codes for CAIGANNEQFF.

This clone was observed a single time. Different DNA sequences within this sample yield the same CDR3. The CDR3 loop is CASSGGLAEETQYF. The CDR3 DNA reads TGTGCCAGTAGTGGAGGACTAGCGGAAGAGACCCAGTACTTC. The genes are TRBV19 and TRBJ2-5; TRBD2 matches 10 bases. The trim removed 5 bases at V and 3 bases at J, leaving 3 bases unmatched. The CDR3 totals 14 residues. Per germline, CDR1 LNHDA and CDR2 SQIVND (reference sequence).

The rearrangement links TRBV14 to TRBJ2-7, with 8 bases that match TRBD1. Germline V gene lookup returns CDR1 SGHDN and CDR2 FVKESK. The junction had 7 bases not matched to a gene; V was cut back by 3 bases and J by 12 bases. There are 12 residues in the CDR3. This CDR3 is CASSQVRGQGYF. CDR3 nucleotide sequence: TGTGCCAGCAGCCAGGTCAGGGGGCAGGGGTACTTC.

V usage is TRBV9 and J usage is TRBJ2-1; TRBD1 aligns across 10 bases. Germline V CDR1 and CDR2: SGDLS, YYNGEE. The CDR3 sequence is 16 residues long. V shed 2 bases and J 5 bases; nucleotides not matched to a gene: 7. The DNA of the CDR3 is TGTGCCAGCAGCGTCAACCCGGGACAGGGGCACAATGAGCAGTTCTTC. It encodes CASSVNPGQGHNEQFF.

The chain recombines TRBV7-2 with TRBJ2-5, with 8 positions matching TRBD2. Germline-derived CDR1 and CDR2 are SGHTA and FQGNSA. The CDR3 has 15 amino acids. Germline trimming cut 5 bases from V and 6 bases from J; bases unmatched to any gene: 11. The CDR3 reads CASSNSGIMTQTQYF. The CDR3 coding sequence is TGTGCCAGCAGCAATAGCGGGATTATGACGCAGACCCAGTACTTC.

J is TRBJ1-4 and V is TRBV30, with a weak D call TRBD1 (6 bases). The CDR3 loop spans 14 amino acids. CDR1 is GTSNPN, CDR2 SVGIG, per germline (reference sequence). The V and J ends lost 3 bases and 3 bases respectively, with 11 bases between them. CDR3 amino acids: CAWSTGSANEKLFF. The CDR3 DNA sequence: TGTGCCTGGAGCACAGGGTCAGCTAATGAAAAACTGTTTTTT.